These 29 T cell receptor beta chains were sequenced from one sample in a study of T cells in Graves' hyperthyroidism and ophthalmopathy. From RNA transcripts, TCR beta CDR3 regions were amplified. HTBI primers were employed in a first-round RT-PCR of the TCR CDR3. Via MiXCR, TCRdb re-called the multiplex PCR reads, giving one row per CDR3 protein. The table has some 370,000 distinct CDR3 sequences, over 12% seen once. The sequenced sample consisted of blood. These receptor sequences come from a man aged 45-65 years with Graves' ophthalmopathy.

About this clonotype itself: This clone may be a read error of a much larger clone one base away. Here the CDR3 DNA reads TGCAGTGCGCGAGGACTAGCGGAGGGCACAAATACGCAGTATTTT. It codes for CSARGLAEGTNTQYF. This sequence joins TRBV20-1 and TRBJ2-3; 10 bases agree with TRBD2. The length of the CDR3 is 15 residues. Per the germline V gene, CDR1 is DFQATT and CDR2 is SNEGSKA (reference sequence).

The rearrangement links TRBV6-1 to TRBJ2-3; 7 bases map to TRBD2. Germline V gene sequence: CDR1 MNHNS, CDR2 SASEGT. With V trimmed by 7 bases and J by 4 bases, 11 bases remained unmatched. The CDR3 spans 15 residues. The CDR3 region has the DNA TGTGCCAGCAACCAAGCGGGGAGAGGGCCAGATACGCAGTATTTT. It encodes CASNQAGRGPDTQYF.

Comment on this clonotype: A much larger clone is a single base away; this may be a read error. The DNA for the CDR3 is TGCGCCAGCAGTGGGTCGGTAGGGACAGGCTACGAGCAGTACTTC. It codes for CASSGSVGTGYEQYF. The chain recombines TRBV10-2 with TRBJ2-7, with TRBD1 matching over 8 bases. Germline V lookup: CDR1 WSHSY, CDR2 SAAADI. The junction had 8 bases not matched to a gene; V was cut back by 4 bases and J by 3 bases. The CDR3 totals 15 residues.

In this sample, this clonotype turned up once. At one of its ends the junction is not consistent with the germline gene, which may arise from a read error. The chain combines TRBV28 with TRBJ2-1; D may correspond to TRBD1 or TRBD2 (5 bases each). The germline V gene encodes CDR1 MDHEN and CDR2 SYDVKM. This CDR3 region has 16 residues. CDR3 coding DNA: TGTGCCAGCGGTTTATTCCGGGGCACTGGGTACAATGAGCAGTTCTTC. Its protein is CASGLFRGTGYNEQFF.

This clonotype appeared many times. V usage is TRBV20-1 and J usage is TRBJ2-7; D ambiguous. This CDR3 region has 14 residues. V was pared by 6 bases and J by 2 bases, with 17 bases between. Germline V CDR1 and CDR2: DFQATT, SNEGSKA (reference sequence). The CDR3 sequence is CSATNIESTYEQYF. Here the CDR3 DNA reads TGCAGTGCAACGAACATCGAATCAACCTACGAGCAGTACTTC.

This clonotype was recorded a few times. The CDR3 DNA is TGTGCCAGCACCAAGGAAAAGAGGGTCGGGGAGCTGTTTTTT. The encoded protein is CASTKEKRVGELFF. The gene calls are TRBV6-4 and TRBJ2-2; D is possibly TRBD2 (5 bases). Germline values: CDR1 MRHNA, CDR2 SNTAGT. Trimming removed 7 bases from V and 7 bases from J, with 16 bases in between. This CDR3 is built from 14 residues.

J is TRBJ2-7 and V is TRBV20-1; TRBD2 aligns across 8 bases. Losses at the gene ends were 6 bases for V and 3 bases for J; bases not matched to a gene: 10. Germline V gene sequence: CDR1 DFQATT, CDR2 SNEGSKA (reference sequence). The CDR3 is made up of 14 amino acids. CDR3 sequence: CSAEYGRGHYEQYF. The DNA for the CDR3 is TGCAGTGCCGAGTACGGGAGGGGACACTACGAGCAGTACTTC.

Many counts were recorded for this clonotype. The V and J genes are TRBV7-2 and TRBJ1-1; weak D call: TRBD1 (5 bases). The V gene lost 6 bases and the J gene lost 4 bases, with 15 bases spanning the gap. CDR1 is SGHTA, CDR2 FQGNSA, per germline. The CDR3 has 14 amino acids. The CDR3 is CASSHRRGFTEAFF. CDR3 DNA: TGTGCCAGCAGTCACAGACGGGGGTTCACTGAAGCTTTCTTT.

A few counts support this clonotype. This chain uses TRBV7-2 with TRBJ2-3, with D possibly called TRBD1 or TRBD2 (6 bases each). V lost 5 bases to trimming and J lost 5 bases, with 20 bases between them. This CDR3 is 16 amino acids long. CDR1 is SGHTA, CDR2 FQGNSA, per germline. As DNA, the CDR3 is TGTGCCAGCAGCCCAGTGGGGGGCCTGATCCGAGATACGCAGTATTTT. It encodes CASSPVGGLIRDTQYF.

This clonotype was picked up a small number of times. This chain joins TRBV28 and TRBJ2-3; TRBD1 might be the D (5 bases). This CDR3 comprises 12 residues. Per germline, CDR1 MDHEN and CDR2 SYDVKM. Trimming shortened V by 6 bases and J by 10 bases, and 14 bases separated the two germline ends. CDR3 protein: CASSQGLRAQYF. CDR3 sequence (DNA): TGTGCCAGCAGCCAGGGCCTCCGGGCGCAGTATTTT.

This clonotype was counted many times. The chain joins TRBV12-3 or TRBV12-4 to TRBJ2-3, with D possibly matching TRBD1 (5 bases). Trimming stripped 4 bases from V and 6 bases from J, with 17 bases between. The CDR3 sequence is 15 residues long. The CDR3 DNA reads as TGTGCCAGCAGTTGGGGCATTGGGCTTGGGGATACGCAGTATTTT. It codes for CASSWGIGLGDTQYF.

This clonotype was counted between two and nine times. The chain uses TRBV28 and TRBJ1-6, with TRBD1 matching over 8 bases. V lost 4 bases, J lost 13 bases, and 12 bases stayed unmatched. Germline V CDR1 and CDR2: MDHEN, SYDVKM. The CDR3 loop spans 15 amino acids. The CDR3 bases are TGTGCCAGCAGTTCCGGACAGGGTAGGGTCTGGCCCCTCCACTTT. Translation gives CASSSGQGRVWPLHF.

V usage is TRBV2 and J usage is TRBJ2-1; maybe TRBD1 (6 bases). This CDR3 has 13 amino acids. V lost 2 bases to trimming and J lost 8 bases, with 10 bases between them. CDR1 and CDR2 from the germline V gene are SNHLY and FYNNEI. Here the CDR3 DNA reads TGTGCCAGCAGTGAATGGGGGCGCGATGAGCAGTTCTTC. As protein: CASSEWGRDEQFF.

This clonotype occurred many times. The CDR3 protein is CASSPNRGAGEQYF. The CDR3 bases are TGTGCCAGCTCACCGAATCGGGGCGCGGGGGAGCAGTACTTC. The chain has TRBV18 and TRBJ2-7; possible D gene TRBD2, 6 bases. The CDR3 spans 14 residues. V dropped 3 bases and J dropped 7 bases, with 16 bases sitting between them. Germline-derived CDR1 and CDR2 are KGHSH and LQKENI. The full variable domain, completed using reference TRBV18 and TRBJ2-7, is NAGVMQNPRHLVRRRGQEARLRCSPMKGHSHVYWYRQLPEEGLKFMVYLQKENIIDESGMPKERFSAEFPKEGPSILRIQQVVRGDSAAYFCASSPNRGAGEQYFGPGTRLTVT.

The V and J genes are TRBV2 and TRBJ2-5, with a tentative D call TRBD1 (5 bases). The CDR3 contains 14 residues. Trimming cost V 4 bases and J 1 base, with 10 bases left between them. CDR1 and CDR2 from the germline V gene are SNHLY and FYNNEI. CDR3 nucleotides: TGTGCCAGCAGTGTGGGGCAGGCCCAAGAGACCCAGTACTTC. Protein: CASSVGQAQETQYF. Drawing the rest from reference TRBV2 and TRBJ2-5, the complete variable domain is EPEVTQTPSHQVTQMGQEVILRCVPISNHLYFYWYRQILGQKVEFLVSFYNNEISEKSEIFDDQFSVERPDGSNFTLKIRSTKLEDSAMYFCASSVGQAQETQYFGPGTRLLVL.

This clonotype appeared a few times. A much larger clone sits a single nucleotide away, making a read error possible. Since no conserved phenylalanine or tryptophan closes the CDR3, a read error is the likely cause. This sequence joins TRBV11-1 and TRBJ2-2, with 14 bases lining up with TRBD2. Germline V CDR1 and CDR2: SGHAT, FQDESV (reference sequence). CDR3 length: 16 amino acids. Losses at the gene ends were 3 bases for V and 5 bases for J; bases not matched to a gene: 2. Here the CDR3 DNA reads TGTGCCAGCAGCTTCGGACTAGCGGGAGGAACCGGGGAGCTGTTTGTT. Translation gives CASSFGLAGGTGELFV.

This clonotype was seen many times. The V and J genes are TRBV11-2 and TRBJ1-1; D gene ambiguous. Between the trimmed V and J ends, which lost 0 bases and 7 bases, there was a span of 9 bases. Germline lookup yields CDR1 SGHAT and CDR2 FQNNGV. There are 13 residues in the CDR3. CDR3 in amino acids: CASSLDLSVEAFF. CDR3 nucleotide sequence: TGTGCCAGCAGCTTAGATCTATCAGTTGAAGCTTTCTTT.

This clonotype showed up many times. V is TRBV4-1 and J is TRBJ2-5; 8 bases fit TRBD1. CDR1 MGHRA and CDR2 YSYEKL come from the germline V gene. V was clipped by 0 bases and J by 5 bases; unmatched bases: 5. CDR3 size: 15 residues. The CDR3 loop is CASSQEYGQGETQYF. CDR3 nucleotides: TGCGCCAGCAGCCAAGAATACGGACAGGGTGAGACCCAGTACTTC.

This clonotype has a count of ten or more. This chain connects TRBV9 to TRBJ1-1; D not certain. Germline V lookup: CDR1 SGDLS, CDR2 YYNGEE. This CDR3 is 14 amino acids long. Trimming stripped 2 bases from V and 4 bases from J, with 12 bases between. The CDR3, as DNA: TGTGCCAGCAGCGTTACCCTATTGGCCACTGAAGCTTTCTTT. It encodes CASSVTLLATEAFF.

This sequence joins TRBV24-1 and TRBJ2-2; 7 bases are shared with TRBD1. The trim removed 5 bases at V and 1 base at J, leaving 6 bases unmatched. CDR1 KGHDR and CDR2 SFDVKD come from the germline V gene. The CDR3 length is 16 residues. As DNA, the CDR3 is TGTGCCACCAGTGTTTCGGGACAGATGAACACCGGGGAGCTGTTTTTT. Translating gives CATSVSGQMNTGELFF.

V is TRBV29-1 and J is TRBJ1-1; D unclear. Per germline, CDR1 SQVTM and CDR2 ANQGSEA. V lost 4 bases, J lost 0 bases, and 3 bases lay in between. The CDR3 loop spans 11 amino acids. CDR3 loop: CSVGMNTEAFF. Written as DNA, the CDR3 is TGCAGCGTTGGAATGAACACTGAAGCTTTCTTT.

The sample holds many counts of this clonotype. The V and J genes are TRBV20-1 and TRBJ2-5, with TRBD2 identical over 10 bases. The ends lost 5 bases at V and 5 bases at J; junction bases unmatched: 2. Germline-derived CDR1 and CDR2 are DFQATT and SNEGSKA (reference sequence). The CDR3 has 12 amino acids. CDR3 loop: CSALTSGETQYF. The CDR3 DNA reads TGCAGTGCTTTGACTAGCGGGGAGACCCAGTACTTC.

The rearrangement uses TRBV12-3 or TRBV12-4 and TRBJ2-7; 8 bases align to TRBD2. Trimming took 2 bases from V and 6 from J; bases not matched to a gene: 18. CDR3 length: 18 residues. The CDR3 sequence: CASSLYVIGGSGKTEQYF. CDR3 bases: TGTGCCAGCAGTTTATACGTCATTGGTGGTAGCGGGAAAACCGAGCAGTACTTC.

This clonotype was seen many times. The chain couples TRBV29-1 to TRBJ2-3; 13 bases are a match to TRBD2. Per germline, CDR1 SQVTM and CDR2 ANQGSEA. This CDR3 is built from 15 residues. Trimming removed 1 base from V and 9 bases from J; junction bases left unmatched: 7. The CDR3 DNA reads as TGCAGCGTTGAAGTACTAGCGGGAGGGCCTAACACGCAGTATTTT. Amino acid sequence: CSVEVLAGGPNTQYF.

This clonotype was seen at least ten times. This chain joins TRBV7-8 and TRBJ2-1; tentatively, D is TRBD2 (6 bases). The CDR3 has 16 residues. Between the trimmed V and J ends, which lost 5 bases and 0 bases, there was a span of 14 bases. The V gene's germline CDR1 is SGHVS and CDR2 FQNEAQ. CDR3 protein: CASSRMTRNSYNEQFF. The CDR3 nucleotides read TGTGCCAGCAGCCGAATGACTAGGAACTCCTACAATGAGCAGTTCTTC.

This clonotype came up a few times. This rearrangement joins TRBV6-1 to TRBJ2-5; the match to TRBD2 covers 8 bases. CDR1 and CDR2 (germline): MNHNS, SASEGT. The CDR3 is 13 amino acids. V lost 6 bases, J lost 5 bases, and 5 bases stayed unmatched. This CDR3 is CASRRAGGETQYF. Here the CDR3 DNA reads TGTGCCAGCAGGCGGGCGGGGGGCGAGACCCAGTACTTC.

This clonotype was found a few times. The chain employs TRBV12-3 or TRBV12-4 and TRBJ2-1; weak D call: TRBD2 (6 bases). The length of the CDR3 is 14 residues. Deletions cut 3 bases from V and 2 bases from J, with 8 bases between. CDR3 sequence reads: CASSFLATYNEQFF. The CDR3 coding sequence is TGTGCCAGCAGTTTCCTAGCGACCTACAATGAGCAGTTCTTC.

V usage is TRBV5-1 and J usage is TRBJ1-1; D not resolved. Trimming stripped 0 bases from V and 0 bases from J, with 9 bases between. CDR3 length: 15 amino acids. Germline V lookup: CDR1 SGHRS, CDR2 YFSETQ. CDR3 loop: CASSLDVVLNTEAFF. The CDR3 nucleotides read TGCGCCAGCAGCTTGGACGTAGTCTTGAACACTGAAGCTTTCTTT.

In this sample, this clonotype turned up many times. V is TRBV7-6 and J is TRBJ2-7; 8 bases fit TRBD2. V dropped 3 bases and J dropped 5; count of bases not matched to a gene: 3. Germline V CDR1 and CDR2: SGHVS, FNYEAQ. The CDR3 spans 13 residues. The CDR3 DNA follows: TGTGCCAGCAGCTTCGAAGCGGGGGACGAGCAGTACTTC. Translated, it gives CASSFEAGDEQYF.